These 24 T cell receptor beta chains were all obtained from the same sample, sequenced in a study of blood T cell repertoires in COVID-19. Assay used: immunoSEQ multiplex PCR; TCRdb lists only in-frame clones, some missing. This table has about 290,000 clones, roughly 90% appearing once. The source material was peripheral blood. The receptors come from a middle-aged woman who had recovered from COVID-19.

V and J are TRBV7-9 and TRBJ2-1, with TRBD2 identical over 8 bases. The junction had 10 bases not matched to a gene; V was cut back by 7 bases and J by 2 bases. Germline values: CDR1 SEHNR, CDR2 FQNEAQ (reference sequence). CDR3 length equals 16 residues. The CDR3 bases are TGTGCCAGCATGTCATCCGGGAGGGCCCCCTACAATGAGCAGTTCTTC. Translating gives CASMSSGRAPYNEQFF.

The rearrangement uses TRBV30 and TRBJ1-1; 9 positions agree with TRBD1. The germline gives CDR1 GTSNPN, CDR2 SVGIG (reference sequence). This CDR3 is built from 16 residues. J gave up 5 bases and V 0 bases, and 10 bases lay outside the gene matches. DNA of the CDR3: TGTGCCTGGAGTGTAGCGCGGACAGGGGCGCGAACTGAAGCTTTCTTT. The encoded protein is CAWSVARTGARTEAFF.

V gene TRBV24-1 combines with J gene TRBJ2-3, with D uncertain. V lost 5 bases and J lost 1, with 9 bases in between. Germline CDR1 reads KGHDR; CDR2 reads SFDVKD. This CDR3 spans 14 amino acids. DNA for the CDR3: TGTGCCACCAGTGGCCACAGTGGCACAGATACGCAGTATTTT. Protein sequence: CATSGHSGTDTQYF.

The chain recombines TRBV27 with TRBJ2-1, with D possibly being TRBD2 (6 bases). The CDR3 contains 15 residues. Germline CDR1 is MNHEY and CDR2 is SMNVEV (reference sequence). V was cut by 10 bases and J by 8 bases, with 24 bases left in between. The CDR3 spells CATRRGTLPVDEQFF. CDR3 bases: TGTGCCACCCGCCGGGGGACCCTGCCTGTGGATGAGCAGTTCTTC.

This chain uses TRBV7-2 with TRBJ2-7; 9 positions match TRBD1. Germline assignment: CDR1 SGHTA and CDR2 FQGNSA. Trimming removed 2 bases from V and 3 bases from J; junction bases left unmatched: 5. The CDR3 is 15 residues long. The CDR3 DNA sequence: TGTGCCAGCAGCTTATTCGGGACAGGGTTCTACGAGCAGTACTTC. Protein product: CASSLFGTGFYEQYF.

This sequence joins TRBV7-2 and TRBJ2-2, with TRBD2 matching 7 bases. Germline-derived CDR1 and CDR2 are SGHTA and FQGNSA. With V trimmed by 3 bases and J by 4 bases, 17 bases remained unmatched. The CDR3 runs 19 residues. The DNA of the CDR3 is TGTGCCAGCAGCTTTCTTCCGTTAGGACTAGAGGGCGGCACCGGGGAGCTGTTTTTT. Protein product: CASSFLPLGLEGGTGELFF.

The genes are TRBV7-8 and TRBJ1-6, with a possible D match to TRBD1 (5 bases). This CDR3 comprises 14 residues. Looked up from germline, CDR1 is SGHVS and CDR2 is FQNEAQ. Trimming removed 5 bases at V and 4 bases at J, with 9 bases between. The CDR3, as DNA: TGTGCCAGCAGCATCGGACATTATAATTCACCCCTCCACTTT. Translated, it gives CASSIGHYNSPLHF.

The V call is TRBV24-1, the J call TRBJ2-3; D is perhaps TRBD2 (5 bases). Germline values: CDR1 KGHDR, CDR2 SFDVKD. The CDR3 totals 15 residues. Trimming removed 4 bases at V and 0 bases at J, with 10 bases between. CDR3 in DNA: TGTGCCACCAGTGACCGTAGCGCAAGCACAGATACGCAGTATTTT. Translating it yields CATSDRSASTDTQYF.

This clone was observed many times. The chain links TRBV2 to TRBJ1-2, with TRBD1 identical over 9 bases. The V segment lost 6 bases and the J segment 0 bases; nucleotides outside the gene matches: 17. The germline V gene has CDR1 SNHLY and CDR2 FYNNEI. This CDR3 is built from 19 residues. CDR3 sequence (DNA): TGTGCCAGCAGAGATTCAACACCGGGACAGGGTGCAGCTAACTATGGCTACACCTTC. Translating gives CASRDSTPGQGAANYGYTF. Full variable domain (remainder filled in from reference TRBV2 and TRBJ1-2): EPEVTQTPSHQVTQMGQEVILRCVPISNHLYFYWYRQILGQKVEFLVSFYNNEISEKSEIFDDQFSVERPDGSNFTLKIRSTKLEDSAMYFCASRDSTPGQGAANYGYTFGSGTRLTVV.

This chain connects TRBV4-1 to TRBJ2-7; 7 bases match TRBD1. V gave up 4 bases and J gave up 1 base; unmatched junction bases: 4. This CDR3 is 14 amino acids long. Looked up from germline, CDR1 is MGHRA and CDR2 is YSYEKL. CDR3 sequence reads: CASSRGQDSYEQYF. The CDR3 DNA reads TGCGCCAGCAGCCGTGGACAGGATTCCTACGAGCAGTACTTC.

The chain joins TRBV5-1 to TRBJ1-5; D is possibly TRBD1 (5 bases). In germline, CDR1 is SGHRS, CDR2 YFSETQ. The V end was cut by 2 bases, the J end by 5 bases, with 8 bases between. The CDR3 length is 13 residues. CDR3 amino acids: CASSFAGDQPQHF. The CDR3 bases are TGCGCCAGCAGCTTCGCGGGGGATCAGCCCCAGCATTTT. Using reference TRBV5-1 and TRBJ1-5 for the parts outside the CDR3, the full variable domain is KAGVTQTPRYLIKTRGQQVTLSCSPISGHRSVSWYQQTPGQGLQFLFEYFSETQRNKGNFPGRFSGRQFSNSRSEMNVSTLELGDSALYLCASSFAGDQPQHFGDGTRLSIL.

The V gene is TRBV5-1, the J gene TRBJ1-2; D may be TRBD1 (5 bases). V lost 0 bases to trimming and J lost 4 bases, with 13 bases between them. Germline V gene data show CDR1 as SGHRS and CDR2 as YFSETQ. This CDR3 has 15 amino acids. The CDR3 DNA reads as TGCGCCAGCAGCTTGGGGCAGGGATGGGGCTATGGCTACACCTTC. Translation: CASSLGQGWGYGYTF. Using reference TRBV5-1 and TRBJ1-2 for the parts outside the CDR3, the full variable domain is KAGVTQTPRYLIKTRGQQVTLSCSPISGHRSVSWYQQTPGQGLQFLFEYFSETQRNKGNFPGRFSGRQFSNSRSEMNVSTLELGDSALYLCASSLGQGWGYGYTFGSGTRLTVV.

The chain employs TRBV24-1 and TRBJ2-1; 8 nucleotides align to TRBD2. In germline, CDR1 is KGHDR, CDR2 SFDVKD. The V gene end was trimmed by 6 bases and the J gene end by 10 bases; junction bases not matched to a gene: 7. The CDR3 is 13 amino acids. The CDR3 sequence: CATSYGRAGEQFF. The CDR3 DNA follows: TGTGCCACCAGTTACGGGAGGGCCGGCGAGCAGTTCTTC.

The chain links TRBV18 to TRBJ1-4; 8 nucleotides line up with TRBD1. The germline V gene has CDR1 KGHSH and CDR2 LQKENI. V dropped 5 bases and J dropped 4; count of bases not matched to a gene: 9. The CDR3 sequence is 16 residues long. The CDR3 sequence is CASSGEQGVVNEKLFF. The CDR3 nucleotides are TGTGCCAGCTCAGGCGAACAGGGGGTCGTTAATGAAAAACTGTTTTTT.

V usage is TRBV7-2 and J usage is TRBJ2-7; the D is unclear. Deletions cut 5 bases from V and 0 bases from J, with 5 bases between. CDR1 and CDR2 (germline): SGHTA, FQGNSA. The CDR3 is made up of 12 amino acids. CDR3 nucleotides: TGTGCCAGCAGCCCGTCCTCCTACGAGCAGTACTTC. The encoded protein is CASSPSSYEQYF.

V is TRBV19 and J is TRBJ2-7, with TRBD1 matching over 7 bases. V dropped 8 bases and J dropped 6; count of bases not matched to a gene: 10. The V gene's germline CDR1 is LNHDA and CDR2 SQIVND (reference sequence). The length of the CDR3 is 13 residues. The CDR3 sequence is CASGRTGPGEQYF. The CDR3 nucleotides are TGTGCCAGTGGACGGACAGGCCCCGGCGAGCAGTACTTC.

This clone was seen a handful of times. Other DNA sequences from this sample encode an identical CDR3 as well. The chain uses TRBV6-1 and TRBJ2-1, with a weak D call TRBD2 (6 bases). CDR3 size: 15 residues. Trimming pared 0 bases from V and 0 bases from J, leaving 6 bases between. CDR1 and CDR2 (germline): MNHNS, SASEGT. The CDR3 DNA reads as TGTGCCAGCAGTGAAGCTAGCGGCTCCTACAATGAGCAGTTCTTC. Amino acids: CASSEASGSYNEQFF.

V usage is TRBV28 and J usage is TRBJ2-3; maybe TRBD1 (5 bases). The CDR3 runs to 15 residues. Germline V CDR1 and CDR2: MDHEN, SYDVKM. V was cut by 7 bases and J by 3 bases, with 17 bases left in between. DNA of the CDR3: TGTGCCAGCATCAGATCCCCGACAGAGACAGATACGCAGTATTTT. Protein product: CASIRSPTETDTQYF.

Written as DNA, the CDR3 is TGCGCCAGCAGCTGGACAGGTCCGGATTACGAGCAGTACTTC. It codes for CASSWTGPDYEQYF. The chain joins TRBV5-1 to TRBJ2-7; TRBD1 matches 7 bases. Germline V gives CDR1 SGHRS, CDR2 YFSETQ. This CDR3 contains 14 residues. Losses at the gene ends were 3 bases for V and 4 bases for J; bases not matched to a gene: 7.

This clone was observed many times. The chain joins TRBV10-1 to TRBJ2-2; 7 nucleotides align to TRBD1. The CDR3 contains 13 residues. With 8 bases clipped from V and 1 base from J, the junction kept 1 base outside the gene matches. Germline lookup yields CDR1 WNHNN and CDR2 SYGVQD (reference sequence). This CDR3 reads CASGTVNTGELFF. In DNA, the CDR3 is TGCGCCAGCGGGACAGTGAACACCGGGGAGCTGTTTTTT.

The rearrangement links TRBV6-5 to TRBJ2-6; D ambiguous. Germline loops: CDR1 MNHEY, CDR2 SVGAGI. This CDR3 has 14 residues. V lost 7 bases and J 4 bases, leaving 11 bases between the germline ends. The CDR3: CASTQDPGANVLTF. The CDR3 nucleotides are TGTGCCAGCACCCAGGATCCGGGGGCCAACGTCCTGACTTTC.

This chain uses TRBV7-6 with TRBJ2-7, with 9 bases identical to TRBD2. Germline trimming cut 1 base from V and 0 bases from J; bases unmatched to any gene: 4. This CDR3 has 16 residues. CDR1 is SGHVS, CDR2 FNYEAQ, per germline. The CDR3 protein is CASSLEGSGSSYEQYF. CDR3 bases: TGTGCCAGCAGCTTAGAAGGTAGCGGGAGCTCCTACGAGCAGTACTTC.

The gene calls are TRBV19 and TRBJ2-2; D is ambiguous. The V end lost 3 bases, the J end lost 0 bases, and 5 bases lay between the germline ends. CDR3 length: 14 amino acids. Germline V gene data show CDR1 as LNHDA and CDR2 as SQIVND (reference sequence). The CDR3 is CASSITANTGELFF. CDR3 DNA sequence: TGTGCCAGTAGTATTACGGCGAACACCGGGGAGCTGTTTTTT.

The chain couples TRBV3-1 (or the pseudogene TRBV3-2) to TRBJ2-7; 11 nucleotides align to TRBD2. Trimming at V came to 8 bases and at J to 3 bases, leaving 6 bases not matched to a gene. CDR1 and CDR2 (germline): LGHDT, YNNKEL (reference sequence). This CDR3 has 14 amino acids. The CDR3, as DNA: TGTGCCAGCTCTCCGACTAGCGGGAACTACGAGCAGTACTTC. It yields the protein CASSPTSGNYEQYF.